A selection of T cell receptor beta chains follows, all from one sample in a study of graft-versus-host responses after intestinal transplantation. These receptors lack a known antigen. Produced via immunoSEQ multiplex PCR; TCRdb's table is partial and in-frame only. The repertoire holds approximately 80,000 clones, with 70% to 90% as singletons. The source was unstimulated CD4+ T cells sorted from spleen or lymph node cells, collected before intestinal transplant. These receptor sequences come from a human donor who received an intestinal transplant. CDR3s include the opening cysteine and the closing phenylalanine or tryptophan. Each record gives: V gene, clone size, J gene, D gene, CDR3 protein, CDR3 DNA. D genes are given only for firm matches. Not all rows give a size; the values are once, few, many and, for expanded clones, a class.

TRBV11-2	NA	TRBJ1-6	NA	CASSFGAGFDSPLHF	TGTGCCAGCAGCTTTGGCGCGGGATTTGATTCACCCCTCCACTTT
TRBV19	once	TRBJ2-7	NA	CASSDRGNEQYF	TGTGCCAGTAGCGATAGGGGAAACGAGCAGTACTTC
TRBV7-9	NA	TRBJ1-4	TRBD1	CASSLGGTGAREKLFF	TGTGCCAGCAGCTTAGGAGGGACAGGGGCGCGTGAAAAACTGTTTTTT
TRBV7-9	NA	TRBJ1-2	NA	CASSPGLGRAYGYTF	TGTGCCAGCAGCCCAGGGTTGGGCAGGGCCTATGGCTACACCTTC
TRBV7-8	NA	TRBJ2-2	TRBD1	CASSPQQGARTGELFF	TGTGCCAGCAGCCCGCAACAGGGGGCAAGGACCGGGGAGCTGTTTTTT
TRBV7-7	NA	TRBJ2-1	TRBD2	CASSSGRANEQFF	TGTGCTAGCAGTAGCGGGAGGGCGAATGAGCAGTTCTTC
TRBV19	once	TRBJ1-5	TRBD1	CASRDRVIQPQHF	TGTGCCAGTCGGGACAGGGTCATTCAGCCCCAGCATTTT
TRBV5-1	NA	TRBJ2-3	NA	CASSRGSPTDTQYF	TGCGCCAGCAGTCGCGGCAGTCCCACAGATACGCAGTATTTT
TRBV6-1	once	TRBJ2-3	NA	CASSEAIRGSDTQYF	TGTGCCAGCAGTGAAGCGATCAGGGGTTCAGATACGCAGTATTTT
TRBV19	NA	TRBJ1-2	NA	CASSRDNRYGYTF	TGTGCCAGTAGCAGGGACAATAGATATGGCTACACCTTC
TRBV4-1	few	TRBJ2-7	NA	CASSQVEGAYEQYF	TGCGCCAGCAGCCAAGTCGAGGGGGCCTACGAGCAGTACTTC
TRBV5-4	NA	TRBJ1-2	TRBD1	CASSATTGVGGYTF	TGTGCCAGCAGCGCCACAACAGGGGTTGGAGGCTACACCTTC
TRBV5-4	NA	TRBJ2-7	NA	CASSYQGYEQYF	TGTGCCAGCAGCTACCAGGGGTACGAGCAGTACTTC
TRBV6-6	NA	TRBJ1-2	NA	CASSYSRRERGYTF	TGTGCCAGCAGTTACTCCAGAAGGGAGAGGGGCTACACCTTC
TRBV6-6	NA	TRBJ1-2	NA	CASSYPPAGQGSGYTF	TGTGCCAGCAGTTACCCCCCCGCTGGCCAGGGTAGTGGCTACACCTTC
TRBV10-2	few	TRBJ2-7	TRBD2	CASSWDYPYEQYF	TGCGCCAGCAGTTGGGACTACCCCTACGAGCAGTACTTC
TRBV7-9	NA	TRBJ1-4	TRBD1	CASTRRTGNEKLFF	TGTGCCAGCACCCGACGGACAGGCAATGAAAAACTGTTTTTT
TRBV7-2	NA	TRBJ1-3	TRBD1	CASSRGTGKGNTIYF	TGTGCCAGCAGCCGGGGGACAGGGAAGGGAAACACCATATATTTT
TRBV5-6	NA	TRBJ1-4	TRBD1	CASSWGQGRNEKLFF	TGTGCCAGCAGCTGGGGACAGGGGCGTAATGAAAAACTGTTTTTT
TRBV27	NA	TRBJ1-2	NA	CASSYQGGGYGYTF	TGTGCCAGCAGTTATCAGGGCGGTGGCTATGGCTACACCTTC
TRBV5-1	NA	TRBJ2-7	NA	CASSSHPSPALGEQYF	TGCGCCAGCAGCTCCCACCCCTCTCCGGCCCTCGGGGAGCAGTACTTC
TRBV7-9	NA	TRBJ2-1	TRBD2	CASSLAGGNEQFF	TGTGCCAGCAGCTTAGCGGGGGGGAATGAGCAGTTCTTC
TRBV4-1	NA	TRBJ1-1	NA	CASSQDPILESQAFF	TGCGCCAGCAGCCAAGACCCCATCTTAGAAAGTCAAGCTTTCTTT
TRBV11-2	NA	TRBJ2-1	TRBD2	CASSRGTSGGYEQFF	TGTGCCAGCAGCCGGGGGACTAGCGGGGGGTATGAGCAGTTCTTC
TRBV4-2	NA	TRBJ2-7	TRBD2	CASSQDLLAGGYEQYF	TGTGCCAGCAGCCAAGATCTCCTAGCGGGGGGATACGAGCAGTACTTC
TRBV28	NA	TRBJ1-2	TRBD1	CASSLGPPGTGEYGYTF	TGTGCCAGCAGTTTAGGGCCCCCAGGGACAGGGGAATATGGCTACACCTTC
TRBV19	NA	TRBJ1-1	TRBD1	CASSRNRDRGPNTEAFF	TGTGCCAGTAGTCGAAACCGGGACAGGGGCCCGAACACTGAAGCTTTCTTT
TRBV4-1	NA	TRBJ1-2	TRBD1	CASSQEGVIQGTDYGYTF	TGCGCCAGCAGCCAAGAGGGGGTTATACAGGGGACAGACTATGGCTACACCTTC
TRBV5-1	NA	TRBJ1-2	NA	CASSLGAAANYGYTF	TGCGCCAGCAGCTTGGGGGCAGCAGCTAACTATGGCTACACCTTC
TRBV5-1	NA	TRBJ1-2	NA	CASSLGRVYGYTF	TGCGCCAGCAGCTTGGGGAGGGTTTACGGCTACACCTTC
TRBV2	NA	TRBJ1-5	NA	CASSEEVGQRGQPQHF	TGTGCCAGCAGTGAAGAGGTCGGACAGAGGGGTCAGCCCCAGCATTTT
TRBV6-1	NA	TRBJ2-7	TRBD1	CASRAAGTGAYEQYF	TGTGCCAGCAGGGCTGCCGGGACAGGGGCGTACGAGCAGTACTTC
TRBV28	NA	TRBJ2-1	TRBD2	CASTSGDYYNEQFF	TGTGCCAGCACGAGCGGGGACTACTACAATGAGCAGTTCTTC
TRBV11-2	once	TRBJ2-2	TRBD2	CASSLGSGRARAGELFF	TGTGCCAGCAGCTTGGGTAGCGGGAGGGCCCGGGCCGGGGAGCTGTTTTTT
TRBV30	NA	TRBJ2-6	TRBD2	CAWSSPGRGHNVLTF	TGTGCCTGGAGTTCCCCGGGGAGGGGTCACAACGTCCTGACTTTC
TRBV6-6	NA	TRBJ1-3	TRBD1	CASSPKQGRFGNTIYF	TGTGCCAGCAGTCCCAAACAGGGGCGTTTCGGAAACACCATATATTTT
TRBV6-4	few	TRBJ2-7	TRBD1	CASRGQDSYEQYF	TGTGCCAGCCGGGGACAGGACTCCTACGAGCAGTACTTC
TRBV2	NA	TRBJ2-1	NA	CASSPRLDNEQFF	TGTGCCAGCAGTCCCAGACTAGACAATGAGCAGTTCTTC
TRBV25-1	NA	TRBJ2-3	TRBD2	CASSEGGASTDTQYF	TGTGCCAGCAGTGAGGGAGGGGCAAGCACAGATACGCAGTATTTT
TRBV6-5	NA	TRBJ2-4	NA	CASSYQGGIQYF	TGTGCCAGCAGTTACCAGGGGGGCATTCAGTACTTC
TRBV5-6	few	TRBJ2-1	NA	CASSREYNEQFF	TGTGCCAGCAGCCGGGAGTACAATGAGCAGTTCTTC
TRBV6-1	NA	TRBJ1-1	NA	CASRLRVNTEAFF	TGTGCCAGCAGGCTCAGGGTGAACACTGAAGCTTTCTTT
TRBV30	NA	TRBJ2-7	TRBD1	CAWGDRVYEQYF	TGTGCCTGGGGGGACAGAGTCTACGAGCAGTACTTC
TRBV4-1	NA	TRBJ2-7	TRBD2	CASSGLTSGSYEQYF	TGCGCCAGCAGCGGGCTGACTAGCGGGAGCTACGAGCAGTACTTC
TRBV19	NA	TRBJ1-5	TRBD1	CASGRDRVRGAQHF	TGTGCCAGTGGCAGGGACAGGGTGAGGGGGGCCCAGCATTTT
TRBV19	NA	TRBJ2-7	NA	CASSGGRAYEQYF	TGTGCCAGTAGTGGGGGCAGGGCCTACGAGCAGTACTTC
TRBV10-3	NA	TRBJ1-2	NA	CAISGTPGVDLANYGYTF	TGTGCCATCAGTGGAACCCCTGGTGTTGACTTAGCTAACTATGGCTACACCTTC
TRBV10-3	NA	TRBJ1-1	NA	CAISQKMNTEAFF	TGTGCCATCAGTCAGAAAATGAACACTGAAGCTTTCTTT
TRBV6-1	NA	TRBJ1-6	NA	CASSETPPLHF	TGTGCCAGCAGTGAAACTCCACCCCTCCACTTT
TRBV2	NA	TRBJ2-1	NA	CASSERRISYNEQFF	TGTGCCAGCAGTGAAAGGCGGATCTCCTACAATGAGCAGTTCTTC
TRBV5-1	NA	TRBJ2-1	NA	CASSLAGGLDEQFF	TGCGCCAGCAGCTTGGCCGGAGGGCTCGATGAGCAGTTCTTC
TRBV11-1	NA	TRBJ1-1	TRBD1	CASSPGQGNTEAFF	TGTGCCAGCAGCCCGGGACAGGGGAACACTGAAGCTTTCTTT
TRBV10-3	NA	TRBJ1-5	TRBD1	CAITTLGQGGQPQHF	TGTGCCATCACTACACTTGGACAGGGCGGTCAGCCCCAGCATTTT
TRBV10-3	few	TRBJ2-7	TRBD2	CAIQTSGGAYEQYF	TGTGCCATCCAAACTAGCGGGGGGGCCTACGAGCAGTACTTC
TRBV2	NA	TRBJ1-5	TRBD1	CASSDGRGPGQPQHF	TGTGCCAGCAGTGACGGCAGGGGGCCTGGTCAGCCCCAGCATTTT
TRBV27	NA	TRBJ1-1	NA	CASSLVGGLMNTEAFF	TGTGCCAGCAGTTTGGTCGGGGGACTCATGAACACTGAAGCTTTCTTT
TRBV7-2	few	TRBJ2-5	NA	CASSLWRETQYF	TGTGCCAGCAGCTTATGGCGGGAGACCCAGTACTTC
TRBV10-1	NA	TRBJ2-3	TRBD2	CASTNWRGVTDTQYF	TGCGCCAGCACCAACTGGCGGGGGGTCACAGATACGCAGTATTTT
TRBV5-6	few	TRBJ1-1	NA	CASSTGGRVNTEAFF	TGTGCCAGCAGCACGGGGGGGCGGGTGAACACTGAAGCTTTCTTT